The entry that follows covers one TCR beta chain sequence. There is no known antigen for this receptor. No much larger clonotype is one base removed from it; base qualities were not supplied. TCR beta libraries were generated from genomic DNA with the immunoSEQ kit, following the manufacturer's recommendations. To prepare the libraries, a first multiplex PCR with proprietary primers was run, followed by a second PCR that added unique barcodes, and a bead cleanup was done after each round. A kit-provided positive control reaction and a negative control reaction were included in every sample batch. The final libraries were assessed on an Agilent 4200 TapeStation D1000 ScreenTape, pooled by volume, and quantified by qPCR. Sequencing was performed on an Illumina NextSeq500 with a MidOutput 150-cycle cartridge, and 156 Read1 and 15 Index1 cycles were run with kit custom primers. The pooled library was loaded at approximately 1 pM, with a roughly 20% PhiX control spiked in. In the original analysis: Vendor-processed data were analyzed in R, and a clonotype was defined as all T cells sharing the same CDR3 nucleotide sequence. For clone abundance analyses, frequencies were normalized to the 10,000 most abundant clones in each sample. Public T cell clones, which averaged fewer than five per sample, were removed prior to analysis. A difference in abundance of at least 32-fold between compartments was used to define tumor-enriched and baseline blood-enriched clonotypes. A beta-binomial differential abundance model was used to identify clonotypes that were expanded or contracted between blood time points. Tumor-blood repertoire similarity was measured with the Baroni-Urbani and Buser coefficient, and groups were compared using two-tailed Wilcoxon tests in R. TCRdb took over this immuneACCESS table, retaining in-frame rearrangements with V and J assigned. Such tables are incomplete; in checked studies, under half of the missing clones stem from an unresolved V gene, and the remainder is unexplained. V and J calls and clone size are as listed in that table; D and trimming were resolved from the DNA. The sample data list some 70,000 clones, and roughly 82% of these were observed just once. Under 6.5% of the sample lies in the top ten.

This specimen's time point label, per the study, means: blood 2 weeks post-SBRT. The treatment or condition tag for this specimen amounts to: 15 Gy SBRT to primary tumor, nephrectomy 4 weeks later. To follow tumor-enriched clonotypes, serial peripheral blood was collected from radiation-treated patients at baseline and at 2 weeks and 4 weeks after SBRT. Every patient had renal cell carcinoma of clear cell pathology. Genomic DNA for TCR sequencing was prepared using the QIAamp DNA Blood Mini Kit (Qiagen). Samples were included in the analyses only if all quality control checks were passed. The data derive from a study of radiation and T cells in renal cell carcinoma (dated by TCRdb to the early 2020s). Regarding the research as a whole: The samples were obtained from a clinical trial, where primary renal cell carcinomas were treated with 15 Gy stereotactic body radiation therapy and then removed by nephrectomy 4 weeks afterward. Across all 55 or so samples, several million unique CDR3 nucleotide sequences encoding some 2.6 million unique CDR3 amino acid sequences were identified. In total, roughly 51 samples underwent TCR beta sequencing: 25 or so tumors plus 27 peripheral blood samples.

Per the germline V gene (reference sequence), SGHKS is the CDR1 and YYEKEE is the CDR2. The junction shows trimming of 0 bases on V and 7 bases on J, and the gene matches do not reach 9 bases of it. The cysteine opens and the phenylalanine closes a CDR3 of 16 amino acids. Only CDR3 DNA is held: 48 bases, read in frame from base 1. Study-level results and caveats: Tracking of blood repertoire dynamics stopped at approximately 4 weeks after treatment, with no follow-up past that point. An increase in top tumor clonotypes in blood was observed from baseline to 2 weeks post-radiation, followed by contraction by 4 weeks, which was taken to suggest transient expansion of tumor-resident clones. Because the trial had a single-armed design, the trial could not examine how radiation dose or scheduling affected the TCR repertoire. Because no pretreatment tumor biopsies were available, whether clonotypes were present in the tumor at baseline could not be determined.

The sequence is built from TRBV5-5 and TRBJ2-1; the central 8 bases match TRBD2. The sample was blood, taken from a patient whose treatment included radiotherapy and nephrectomy. The receptor was derived from a man aged 55-75 years with renal cell carcinoma. The CDR3 reads as follows: CASSLEGLVGENEQFF. At the DNA level, the sequence is TGTGCCAGCAGCTTGGAGGGACTAGTTGGAGAGAATGAGCAGTTCTTC.